This TCR beta chain was obtained from a study of PD-L1 blockade in urothelial cancer. Across the study: Patients' prior chemotherapy regimens numbered 0 to 3. Blood analyses occurred 3 weeks (second dose) and 6 weeks post treatment start.

Regarding time point: pretreatment peripheral blood. Locally advanced or metastatic urothelial carcinoma was diagnosed in the patients. The CDR3 covers 14 residues. Trimming took off 7 bases at V and 4 bases at J, with 14 bases between the two ends. CDR1 is SGHRS, CDR2 YFSETQ, per germline. Sequenced by immunoSEQ multiplex PCR; TCRdb stores in-frame clones only, minus some. The sample has 100,000 to 150,000 clones, 65% to 85% seen once; the top ten hold 3.2%. The chain recombines TRBV5-1 with TRBJ2-2, with D possibly being TRBD2 (5 bases). Specimen: PBMCs, collected around atezolizumab (anti-PD-L1) treatment. This TCR was recovered from a man aged 50 or older with urothelial cancer. CDR3 nucleotides: TGCGCCAGCTTCGAAACTAGGGCCACCGGGGAGCTGTTTTTT. Protein: CASFETRATGELFF.